The 11 T cell receptor beta chains listed next were all sequenced from one sample in a study of blood T cell repertoires in COVID-19. Repertoires were generated with immunoSEQ multiplex PCR, while TCRdb's copy carries only in-frame clones and drops some. Of 100,000 to 150,000 clones listed, 78% are singletons. The source material was peripheral blood. The receptors originated from a man aged 70-80 years with acute or convalescent COVID-19.

The table lists this clone with a count of one. The V and J genes are TRBV27 and TRBJ2-1, with 10 bases aligning to TRBD1. Germline V lookup: CDR1 MNHEY, CDR2 SMNVEV (reference sequence). Unmatched junction bases numbered 7, after V lost 0 bases and J lost 8 bases. The length of the CDR3 is 16 residues. CDR3 in amino acids: CASSLSRGTGVHEQFF. The DNA of the CDR3 is TGTGCCAGCAGTTTATCGAGAGGGACAGGGGTTCATGAGCAGTTCTTC.

The V call is TRBV2, the J call TRBJ1-3; 8 nucleotides line up with TRBD1. The CDR3 has 16 amino acids. With V trimmed by 3 bases and J by 2 bases, 6 bases remained unmatched. The germline V gene has CDR1 SNHLY and CDR2 FYNNEI. DNA for the CDR3: TGTGCCAGCAGTGACATCCAGGGGGCGGCTGGAAACACCATATATTTT. It yields the protein CASSDIQGAAGNTIYF.

The V gene is TRBV9, the J gene TRBJ2-3; 8 bases match TRBD1. V lost 3 bases, J lost 6 bases, and 9 bases stayed unmatched. The CDR3 is 15 residues long. The germline V gene has CDR1 SGDLS and CDR2 YYNGEE. The CDR3 sequence is CASSGGQGLRDTQYF. The CDR3 DNA follows: TGTGCCAGCAGCGGCGGACAGGGCCTTAGGGATACGCAGTATTTT.

The chain has TRBV6-5 and TRBJ1-5; D not resolved. CDR3 length: 14 amino acids. From germline, CDR1 is MNHEY and CDR2 SVGAGI. V was cut by 6 bases and J by 0 bases, with 9 bases left in between. The CDR3 nucleotides are TGTGCCAGCAGGCGACATAATAGCAATCAGCCCCAGCATTTT. This encodes CASRRHNSNQPQHF.

The chain joins TRBV6-6 to TRBJ2-1; D gene ambiguous. Germline V gives CDR1 MNHNY, CDR2 SVGAGI (reference sequence). Trimming left V 8 bases short and J 4 bases short, with 15 bases between. This CDR3 comprises 14 residues. As DNA, the CDR3 is TGTGCCAGCTATTTTAGCCAAGTTTACAATGAGCAGTTCTTC. It yields the protein CASYFSQVYNEQFF.

This sequence joins TRBV10-3 and TRBJ1-2, with 10 bases fitting TRBD1. Germline V CDR1 and CDR2: ENHRY, SYGVKD. V trimming: 2 bases; J trimming: 6 bases; junction bases outside the gene matches: 6. The CDR3 length is 15 residues. CDR3: CAISERDRGRDGYTF. CDR3 nucleotides: TGTGCCATCAGTGAGCGGGACAGGGGAAGGGATGGCTACACCTTC.

This chain links TRBV6-6 with TRBJ1-4, with 7 bases that match TRBD1. The CDR3 length is 14 residues. Germline lookup yields CDR1 MNHNY and CDR2 SVGAGI (reference sequence). The V segment lost 8 bases and the J segment 3 bases; nucleotides outside the gene matches: 6. As DNA, the CDR3 is TGTGCCAGCTCACTTACAGGGGCTAATGAAAAACTGTTTTTT. Translation: CASSLTGANEKLFF.

The chain joins TRBV4-1 to TRBJ2-3; TRBD2 matches 8 bases. The CDR3 spans 17 residues. Germline lookup yields CDR1 MGHRA and CDR2 YSYEKL. V lost 0 bases and J lost 4; bases outside the gene matches: 9. This CDR3 is CASSQDRSSGASDTQYF. Written as DNA, the CDR3 is TGCGCCAGCAGCCAAGATCGTAGTAGCGGGGCGTCAGATACGCAGTATTTT.

The chain is built from TRBV5-4 and TRBJ1-2; 9 bases agree with TRBD1. Unmatched junction bases numbered 9, after V lost 3 bases and J lost 9 bases. Germline CDR1 SGHNT, CDR2 YYREEE (reference sequence). The CDR3 runs to 14 residues. DNA for the CDR3: TGTGCCAGCAGCTCTCTCCGGGACAGGGAAAGCTACACCTTC. Translation: CASSSLRDRESYTF. The whole variable domain, filled in from reference TRBV5-4 and TRBJ1-2, reads ETGVTQSPTHLIKTRGQQVTLRCSSQSGHNTVSWYQQALGQGPQFIFQYYREEENGRGNFPPRFSGLQFPNYSSELNVNALELDDSALYLCASSSLRDRESYTFGSGTRLTVV.

V gene TRBV5-1 combines with J gene TRBJ2-7; TRBD1 matches at 7 bases. Germline V lookup: CDR1 SGHRS, CDR2 YFSETQ. With V trimmed by 4 bases and J by 9 bases, 13 bases remained unmatched. The CDR3 contains 14 residues. In DNA, the CDR3 is TGCGCCAGCAGCCCCTCCGGGACAGAGGGAAGGCAGTACTTC. It translates to CASSPSGTEGRQYF.

This clone was picked up a small number of times. V gene TRBV6-6 combines with J gene TRBJ2-3; tentative D call: TRBD2 (5 bases). The germline V gene has CDR1 MNHNY and CDR2 SVGAGI (reference sequence). V lost 0 bases, J lost 2 bases, and 6 bases lay in between. The CDR3 is made up of 14 amino acids. CDR3: CASSYSRVTDTQYF. In nucleotides, the CDR3 is TGTGCCAGCAGTTACTCGCGGGTCACAGATACGCAGTATTTT.